This TCR beta chain was sequenced during a study of tumor-infiltrating lymphocytes in localized non-small cell lung cancer. Overall study findings and caveats: Tumor T-cell fraction from TCR sequencing was not associated with recurrence-free survival (p = 0.61).

With regard to this clone: Its antigen remains unknown.

Some clones are missing from TCRdb's copy, which holds only in-frame ones; the method was immunoSEQ multiplex PCR. Here the sample spans roughly 7,100 clones, around 77% being singletons. V lost 0 bases and J 2 bases, leaving 8 bases between the germline ends. CDR3 length: 14 residues. Germline V gene lookup returns CDR1 SGDLS and CDR2 YYNGEE. The source of this sequence is a human donor with non-small cell lung cancer. Sequencing was carried out using lung tumor tissue. The chain carries TRBV9 and TRBJ1-1; unclear D gene. CDR3 in DNA: TGTGCCAGCAGCGTAGTTTCTGGAAACACTGAAGCTTTCTTT. Its protein product is CASSVVSGNTEAFF.